The 20 T cell receptor beta chains in this list originate from one sample, sequenced in a study of T cell responses to AZD1222 COVID-19 vaccine. Sequencing used immunoSEQ multiplex PCR; TCRdb keeps in-frame clones, though not all of them. There are 110,000 to 150,000 clones in the sample; 90% occur only once, and 3.4% lies in the top ten. The material was peripheral blood, obtained on day 0 of AZD1222 vaccination. These receptor sequences come from an adult in good health.

The genes are TRBV24-1 and TRBJ2-7; D uncertain. Germline V gene lookup returns CDR1 KGHDR and CDR2 SFDVKD. CDR3 length equals 13 residues. The DNA for the CDR3 is TGTGCGACCCCGAGAAGGGCCTTCTACGAGCAGTACTTC. Translated, it gives CATPRRAFYEQYF.

This clone was seen just once. The chain recombines TRBV27 with TRBJ1-4; 8 bases fit TRBD1. The germline CDR1 and CDR2 sequences are MNHEY and SMNVEV (reference sequence). This CDR3 comprises 17 residues. The ends lost 5 bases at V and 4 bases at J; junction bases unmatched: 12. This chain's CDR3 is CASSAPHSGGGNEKLFF. The CDR3 DNA reads TGTGCCAGCAGTGCGCCGCACTCAGGGGGCGGTAATGAAAAACTGTTTTTT. Complete variable domain (other parts from reference TRBV27 and TRBJ1-4): EAQVTQNPRYLITVTGKKLTVTCSQNMNHEYMSWYRQDPGLGLRQIYYSMNVEVTDKGDVPEGYKVSRKEKRNFPLILESPSPNQTSLYFCASSAPHSGGGNEKLFFGSGTQLSVL.

The V and J genes are TRBV7-2 and TRBJ2-1, with TRBD2 matching over 7 bases. Germline CDR1 SGHTA, CDR2 FQGNSA. This CDR3 spans 16 amino acids. The J segment lost 0 bases and the V segment lost 3 bases, leaving 5 bases of the junction unmatched. This CDR3 is CASSFSSGRSYNEQFF. The DNA of the CDR3 is TGTGCCAGCAGCTTCTCTAGCGGACGCTCCTACAATGAGCAGTTCTTC.

The V call is TRBV7-3, the J call TRBJ2-3; 8 bases line up with TRBD2. The J segment lost 3 bases and the V segment lost 5 bases, leaving 10 bases of the junction unmatched. Germline assignment: CDR1 SGHTA and CDR2 FQGTGA. The CDR3 sequence is 16 residues long. The CDR3 reads CASSLSSGSMTDTQYF. The CDR3 DNA reads TGTGCCAGCAGCCTATCAAGCGGGAGCATGACAGATACGCAGTATTTT.

The gene calls are TRBV5-1 and TRBJ1-2, with D hard to call. Germline CDR1 is SGHRS and CDR2 is YFSETQ. V lost 3 bases, J lost 1 base, and 10 bases lay in between. This CDR3 is 14 amino acids long. The CDR3 loop reads CASSSFPDNYGYTF. In nucleotides, the CDR3 is TGCGCCAGCAGCTCCTTCCCAGATAACTATGGCTACACCTTC.

V gene TRBV6-5 combines with J gene TRBJ2-7; D is unresolved. This CDR3 is 13 amino acids long. V gave up 2 bases and J gave up 4 bases, with 9 bases separating them. Germline V gene lookup returns CDR1 MNHEY and CDR2 SVGAGI. In DNA, the CDR3 is TGTGCCAGCAGTTACAACCAGGAGTACGAGCAGTACTTC. This encodes CASSYNQEYEQYF.

CDR3 DNA sequence: TGTGCCACCAGTGACGCGGAACAGGGTCGCGAGATTGATACGCAGTATTTT. Protein product: CATSDAEQGREIDTQYF. The genes are TRBV24-1 and TRBJ2-3; TRBD1 might be the D (6 bases). The CDR3 contains 17 residues. Trimming left V 4 bases short and J 6 bases short, with 22 bases between. CDR1 and CDR2 (germline): KGHDR, SFDVKD.

The chain has TRBV4-1 and TRBJ1-1; D perhaps matches TRBD1 (6 bases). V lost 5 bases, J lost 4 bases, and 17 bases lay in between. Germline V gene data show CDR1 as MGHRA and CDR2 as YSYEKL. The CDR3 loop spans 15 amino acids. In DNA form, the CDR3 reads TGCGCCAGCAGCGCCTACGGGGGGCTGATCACTGAAGCTTTCTTT. Its protein product is CASSAYGGLITEAFF.

This clone was observed once. This chain joins TRBV14 and TRBJ1-2, with 7 bases aligning to TRBD1. The germline V gene encodes CDR1 SGHDN and CDR2 FVKESK. The CDR3 consists of 15 residues. Germline trimming cut 0 bases from V and 6 bases from J; bases unmatched to any gene: 7. The CDR3 here is CASSQDWRGLDGYTF. The CDR3 DNA sequence: TGTGCCAGCAGCCAAGATTGGAGGGGGCTGGATGGCTACACCTTC.

A few counts support this clone. The J gene is TRBJ1-2, the V gene TRBV6-5; 7 positions match TRBD1. V lost 8 bases, J lost 2 bases, and 5 bases stayed unmatched. The CDR3 is made up of 13 amino acids. Germline CDR1 and CDR2: MNHEY and SVGAGI. The CDR3 reads CASHPTGNYGYTF. Written as DNA, the CDR3 is TGTGCCAGCCACCCGACAGGGAACTATGGCTACACCTTC.

This clone has just one count. The chain uses TRBV19 and TRBJ1-6; D is perhaps TRBD1 (5 bases). Germline values: CDR1 LNHDA, CDR2 SQIVND (reference sequence). This CDR3 is 14 amino acids long. Between the trimmed V and J ends, which lost 5 bases and 8 bases, there was a span of 13 bases. The CDR3 coding sequence is TGTGCCAGTAGTGTCAGGGTCCCGGATTCACCCCTCCACTTT. It yields the protein CASSVRVPDSPLHF. The variable domain in full, with the rest retrieved from reference TRBV19 and TRBJ1-6, is DGGITQSPKYLFRKEGQNVTLSCEQNLNHDAMYWYRQDPGQGLRLIYYSQIVNDFQKGDIAEGYSVSREKKESFPLTVTSAQKNPTAFYLCASSVRVPDSPLHFGNGTRLTVT.

On this clone: One junction end does not reproduce the germline sequence, and a read error may be involved. The V call is TRBV5-6, the J call TRBJ1-2; maybe TRBD1 (6 bases). This CDR3 contains 12 residues. CDR1 is SGHDT and CDR2 is YYEEEE in the germline V gene. The CDR3: CASSLAETGTIF. The CDR3, as DNA: TGTGCCAGCAGCTTAGCGGAAACAGGGACTATCTTC.

V gene TRBV19 combines with J gene TRBJ1-1; the match to TRBD1 covers 9 bases. Germline loops: CDR1 LNHDA, CDR2 SQIVND (reference sequence). This CDR3 region has 14 residues. V trimming: 5 bases; J trimming: 4 bases; junction bases outside the gene matches: 5. In nucleotides, the CDR3 is TGTGCCAGTAGTCTACGGACAGGGGTCACTGAAGCTTTCTTT. Its translation is CASSLRTGVTEAFF.

The chain recombines TRBV3-1 (or the pseudogene TRBV3-2) with TRBJ1-2; maybe TRBD1 (5 bases). The V end was cut by 1 base, the J end by 4 bases, with 13 bases between. This CDR3 is 15 amino acids long. Germline V gene sequence: CDR1 LGHDT, CDR2 YNNKEL (reference sequence). CDR3 nucleotides: TGTGCCAGCAGCCAAGGGGGACGGAGTGTCTATGGCTACACCTTC. Its protein product is CASSQGGRSVYGYTF.

J is TRBJ2-7 and V is TRBV7-2; TRBD1 matches at 8 bases. V dropped 7 bases and J dropped 2; count of bases not matched to a gene: 10. This CDR3 has 15 amino acids. Germline V CDR1 and CDR2: SGHTA, FQGNSA. CDR3 DNA sequence: TGTGCCAGCACCCCCCGACAGGGGAGTGCCTACGAGCAGTACTTC. This translates into CASTPRQGSAYEQYF.

The chain couples TRBV5-1 to TRBJ1-2; D remains unclear. Germline values: CDR1 SGHRS, CDR2 YFSETQ. The V and J ends lost 4 bases and 6 bases respectively, with 13 bases between them. The CDR3 is made up of 13 amino acids. CDR3 coding DNA: TGCGCCAGCAGCCAATTAGGGAGCAATGGCTACACCTTC. Encoded protein: CASSQLGSNGYTF.

The CDR3 spells CASSLDPGGRANNEQFF. The CDR3 bases are TGTGCCAGCAGCTTAGACCCGGGAGGTAGGGCAAACAATGAGCAGTTCTTC. The rearrangement joins TRBV7-2 to TRBJ2-1, with TRBD2 identical over 7 bases. Germline V gives CDR1 SGHTA, CDR2 FQGNSA. V trimming: 1 base; J trimming: 5 bases; junction bases outside the gene matches: 11. The CDR3 is made up of 17 amino acids. Full variable domain (missing parts from reference TRBV7-2 and TRBJ2-1): GAGVSQSPSNKVTEKGKDVELRCDPISGHTALYWYRQSLGQGLEFLIYFQGNSAPDKSGLPSDRFSAERTGGSVSTLTIQRTQQEDSAVYLCASSLDPGGRANNEQFFGPGTRLTVL.

The genes are TRBV3-1 (or the pseudogene TRBV3-2) and TRBJ1-6, with TRBD1 as a possible D gene (6 bases). The CDR3 sequence is 14 residues long. Germline V lookup: CDR1 LGHDT, CDR2 YNNKEL (reference sequence). The V and J ends lost 1 base and 7 bases respectively, with 8 bases between them. The CDR3 is CASSQGQGNSPLHF. CDR3 nucleotide sequence: TGTGCCAGCAGCCAAGGGCAGGGGAATTCACCCCTCCACTTT.

The chain uses TRBV18 and TRBJ1-1; D might be TRBD1 (6 bases). This CDR3 spans 15 amino acids. Germline lookup yields CDR1 KGHSH and CDR2 LQKENI. Trimming took off 2 bases at V and 5 bases at J, with 15 bases between the two ends. CDR3 in amino acids: CASSPGRGRTTEAFF. CDR3 bases: TGTGCCAGCTCACCAGGAAGGGGGAGAACGACTGAAGCTTTCTTT.

J is TRBJ1-4 and V is TRBV25-1; D gene unclear. Germline V gene data show CDR1 as MGHDK and CDR2 as SYGVNS. The CDR3 loop spans 13 amino acids. The V gene lost 5 bases and the J gene lost 12 bases, with 16 bases spanning the gap. The CDR3 here is CASSPTRARELFF. The CDR3 DNA reads TGTGCCAGCAGTCCGACCCGCGCCCGGGAACTGTTTTTT.